One and the same sample provided the 16 T cell receptor beta chains below, sequenced in a study of cytomegalovirus exposure and HLA in healthy donors. PCR was performed using 60 Vbeta and 13 Jbeta primers. The method was immunoSEQ multiplex PCR; TCRdb's version includes in-frame clones alone and lacks a portion of them. The repertoire includes 95,000 to 150,000 clones, around 85% of them detected once, and 2% to 2.5% sits in the top ten. Sequencing was carried out using PBMCs. These receptors all stem from a man under 40 in good health and CMV-seronegative.

This clone was detected once. The chain couples TRBV7-8 to TRBJ2-5, with 7 bases identical to TRBD1. The end of the DNA fits TRBJ2-7 better, so the J call may be wrong. This CDR3 spans 15 amino acids. Germline lookup yields CDR1 SGHVS and CDR2 FQNEAQ. The CDR3 DNA reads TGTGCCAGCAGCTTAGAGAGACAGGGATACCACGAGCAGTACTTC. Translation: CASSLERQGYHEQYF.

The chain uses TRBV30 and TRBJ2-7; TRBD2 matches at 12 bases. From germline, CDR1 is GTSNPN and CDR2 SVGIG (reference sequence). The CDR3 is 16 residues long. V dropped 5 bases and J dropped 1; count of bases not matched to a gene: 9. CDR3 sequence reads: CAWARGTSGQSYEQYF. CDR3 DNA: TGTGCCTGGGCCCGCGGGACTAGCGGGCAATCCTACGAGCAGTACTTC.

The gene calls are TRBV27 and TRBJ2-2, with 9 positions matching TRBD1. The CDR3 consists of 14 residues. The V gene's germline CDR1 is MNHEY and CDR2 SMNVEV (reference sequence). The junction had 8 bases not matched to a gene; V was cut back by 0 bases and J by 15 bases. The DNA of the CDR3 is TGTGCCAGCAGTTTATCGGTGGGGACAGGGAAGTTGTTTTTT. Amino acid sequence: CASSLSVGTGKLFF.

This clone was seen more than once but under ten times. The chain has TRBV6-5 and TRBJ1-2, with D perhaps TRBD1 (6 bases). The CDR3 loop spans 13 amino acids. V was cut by 6 bases and J by 3 bases, with 11 bases left in between. Germline values: CDR1 MNHEY, CDR2 SVGAGI. The CDR3 loop is CASRPTGYYGYTF. CDR3 in DNA: TGTGCCAGCAGGCCAACAGGGTACTATGGCTACACCTTC.

J is TRBJ1-2 and V is TRBV28; 10 nucleotides line up with TRBD1. Unmatched junction bases numbered 5, after V lost 4 bases and J lost 0 bases. The CDR3 spans 16 residues. In germline, CDR1 is MDHEN, CDR2 SYDVKM. The CDR3 reads CASSSPGQGTNYGYTF. CDR3 DNA: TGTGCCAGCAGTTCTCCGGGACAGGGGACTAACTATGGCTACACCTTC.

This sequence joins TRBV5-1 and TRBJ2-2; 10 bases are a match to TRBD1. Trimming cost V 1 base and J 7 bases; bases outside gene matches: 4. This CDR3 comprises 15 residues. Germline CDR1 reads SGHRS; CDR2 reads YFSETQ. CDR3 loop: CASSLRQGANGELFF. CDR3 coding DNA: TGCGCCAGCAGCTTGAGACAGGGGGCAAACGGGGAGCTGTTTTTT. Variable domain in full (rest from reference TRBV5-1 and TRBJ2-2): KAGVTQTPRYLIKTRGQQVTLSCSPISGHRSVSWYQQTPGQGLQFLFEYFSETQRNKGNFPGRFSGRQFSNSRSEMNVSTLELGDSALYLCASSLRQGANGELFFGEGSRLTVL.

This chain connects TRBV6-5 to TRBJ1-1; TRBD1 agrees at 7 bases. This CDR3 region has 11 residues. Germline loops: CDR1 MNHEY, CDR2 SVGAGI. The V and J ends lost 8 bases and 8 bases, in that order; junction bases with no gene match: 5. In DNA form, the CDR3 reads TGTGCCAGCGGGACAGATACGGAAGCTTTCTTT. Its translation: CASGTDTEAFF.

V usage is TRBV29-1 and J usage is TRBJ2-7; D gene unclear. V was clipped by 4 bases and J by 6 bases, with 13 bases between them. Germline V lookup: CDR1 SQVTM, CDR2 ANQGSEA. The length of the CDR3 is 12 residues. This chain's CDR3 is CSVAIVPSEQYF. The CDR3, as DNA: TGCAGCGTTGCTATTGTTCCCTCCGAGCAGTACTTC.

The chain recombines TRBV5-1 with TRBJ2-4, with TRBD2 identical over 9 bases. The J segment lost 14 bases and the V segment lost 4 bases, leaving 7 bases of the junction unmatched. Looked up from germline, CDR1 is SGHRS and CDR2 is YFSETQ. The length of the CDR3 is 12 residues. Here the CDR3 reads CASSGPGLAEYF. The CDR3 DNA reads as TGCGCCAGCAGCGGTCCGGGACTAGCAGAGTACTTC.

The chain combines TRBV29-1 with TRBJ2-1; D may be TRBD2 (7 bases). Trimming removed 6 bases from V and 0 bases from J, with 15 bases in between. Germline V gene lookup returns CDR1 SQVTM and CDR2 ANQGSEA. CDR3 length: 15 amino acids. The CDR3 coding sequence is TGCAGCGTGACGGTAGGGGGGGGCTCCTACAATGAGCAGTTCTTC. This codes for CSVTVGGGSYNEQFF.

The chain is built from TRBV28 and TRBJ2-4; TRBD2 might be the D (5 bases). V lost 2 bases to trimming and J lost 0 bases, with 5 bases between them. This CDR3 contains 14 residues. CDR1 is MDHEN and CDR2 is SYDVKM in the germline V gene. The CDR3 nucleotides read TGTGCCAGCAGTTTAGGACTAGCCAAAAACATTCAGTACTTC. It encodes CASSLGLAKNIQYF.

The rearrangement uses TRBV5-8 and TRBJ1-4; weak D call: TRBD1 (6 bases). V shed 6 bases and J shed 0 bases, with 18 bases lying between them. The germline gives CDR1 SGHTS, CDR2 YDEGEE. The CDR3 extends over 17 amino acids. CDR3 nucleotides: TGTGCCAGCATACAGGGAGGGCCCGCAGCAACTAATGAAAAACTGTTTTTT. As protein: CASIQGGPAATNEKLFF.

V usage is TRBV6-1 and J usage is TRBJ1-5; D possibly corresponds to TRBD1 (6 bases). V was trimmed by 1 base and J by 5 bases, leaving 15 bases between them. The germline CDR1 and CDR2 sequences are MNHNS and SASEGT. This CDR3 contains 16 residues. CDR3: CASSEEAGAGHQPQHF. The CDR3 region has the DNA TGTGCCAGCAGTGAAGAGGCAGGGGCAGGGCATCAGCCCCAGCATTTT.

The chain has TRBV14 and TRBJ1-2; 7 positions agree with TRBD1. This CDR3 spans 14 amino acids. Losses at the gene ends were 10 bases for V and 8 bases for J; bases not matched to a gene: 16. Looked up from germline, CDR1 is SGHDN and CDR2 is FVKESK. The CDR3 DNA sequence: TGTGCCATCAAATCGACAGGGAAATTTCGCGGCTACACCTTC. The encoded protein is CAIKSTGKFRGYTF.

The V call is TRBV28, the J call TRBJ2-7, with D hard to call. CDR3 length equals 13 residues. V gave up 2 bases and J gave up 7 bases, with 12 bases separating them. Germline lookup yields CDR1 MDHEN and CDR2 SYDVKM. The CDR3 coding sequence is TGTGCCAGCAGTTTAGGCCAGGCGTGGGAGCAGTACTTC. Translation gives CASSLGQAWEQYF.

This clone was picked up a small number of times. The chain uses TRBV5-5 and TRBJ2-2; 9 nucleotides agree with TRBD1. V lost 2 bases to trimming and J lost 2 bases; unmatched junction nucleotides: 7. Germline V lookup: CDR1 SGHKS, CDR2 YYEKEE (reference sequence). The CDR3 spans 17 residues. The chain's CDR3 is CASSFPPGQGNTGELFF. CDR3 DNA sequence: TGTGCCAGCAGCTTTCCTCCGGGACAGGGAAACACCGGGGAGCTGTTTTTT.